Reported below is one T cell receptor (beta chain). These data are taken from a study of monozygotic twins with cystic fibrosis. The assay was immunoSEQ multiplex PCR, and TCRdb's table has in-frame clones only and misses some. This table has approximately 23,000 clones, approximately 87% appearing once. The CDR3 covers 15 residues. Germline CDR1 and CDR2: SGHAT and FQNNGV. The J segment lost 2 bases and the V segment lost 5 bases, leaving 5 bases of the junction unmatched. The clonotype was recovered from a woman in her twenties or thirties with cystic fibrosis. The J gene is TRBJ2-3, the V gene TRBV11-2, with 9 nucleotides matching TRBD1. The sample was blood. The CDR3 protein is CASSPGTGHTDTQYF. The CDR3, as DNA: TGTGCCAGCAGCCCTGGGACAGGGCACACAGATACGCAGTATTTT.